The source of this T cell receptor (beta chain) is a study of early T cells in non-severe SARS-CoV-2 infection. MiXCR, run by TCRdb on the 5' RACE reads, gives a single entry per CDR3 protein. Of 30,000 to 40,000 distinct CDR3 sequences in the sample, 8% to 9.5% were seen once. This CDR3 has 12 amino acids. Germline lookup yields CDR1 SGHRS and CDR2 YFSETQ. V dropped 4 bases and J dropped 2 bases, with 7 bases sitting between them. This clonotype was observed at least ten times. The chain joins TRBV5-1 to TRBJ2-7; tentative D call: TRBD2 (5 bases). Sequenced: whole blood. This receptor was identified in an adult who was a healthcare worker with PCR-confirmed SARS-CoV-2 infection or an uninfected control (not recorded which). The CDR3, as DNA: TGCGCCAGCAGCGACGGGGCCTACGAGCAGTACTTC. This encodes CASSDGAYEQYF. Full variable domain (outside the CDR3, taken from reference TRBV5-1 and TRBJ2-7): KAGVTQTPRYLIKTRGQQVTLSCSPISGHRSVSWYQQTPGQGLQFLFEYFSETQRNKGNFPGRFSGRQFSNSRSEMNVSTLELGDSALYLCASSDGAYEQYFGPGTRLTVT.